This T cell receptor (beta chain) was captured by sequencing in a study of blood T cells in healthy people across ages. The germline V gene has CDR1 SGHRS and CDR2 YFSETQ. The CDR3 consists of 16 residues. Comment on this clonotype: Sequence at one end of the junction differs from germline and may be a read error.

Healthy Caucasian individuals from Russia aged about 6 to 90 served as donors. The amount of total RNA extracted per sample was at least 5 micrograms. The authors ran a second PCR of 7 to 11 cycles using a sample-barcoded 5' primer and a J-beta primer mix. TCRdb re-called the 5' RACE reads with MiXCR, one entry per CDR3 protein. The sample includes roughly 500,000 distinct CDR3 sequences, 25% to 30% seen only once; the top ten take approximately 17%. Sequenced input: blood. The origin of this receptor is a woman between 70 and 85 years old in good health. The chain uses TRBV5-1 and TRBJ2-5; D remains ambiguous. This CDR3 is CAGSFSATNYQETQYF. CDR3 coding DNA: TGCGCCGGCAGCTTTTCAGCAACAAACTACCAAGAGACCCAGTACTTC.